Listed below are T cell receptor beta chains from one sample, sequenced in a study of T cell responses to AZD1222 COVID-19 vaccine. TCRdb keeps only in-frame clones here, not all; method: immunoSEQ multiplex PCR. The top ten hold around 28% of the sample, which has more than 70,000 clones, approximately 89% seen once. The sequencing used peripheral blood, collected 28 days after the second AZD1222 dose. The source of these receptors is an adult who received the AZD1222 COVID-19 vaccine. Each CDR3 is given with its conserved first and last residue. D genes are given only for firm matches. Clone size is given for some rows only: seen once, a few or many times, or a class if the clone is expanded.

J	D	size	V	DNA	CDR3
TRBJ1-2	-	-	TRBV5-6	TGTGCCAGCAGCTTAGGGGAAATTAACTATGGCTACACCTTC	CASSLGEINYGYTF
TRBJ1-2	-	-	TRBV24-1	TGTGCCACCAGTGATCTCTATGGCTACACCTTC	CATSDLYGYTF
TRBJ1-5	TRBD1	-	TRBV10-3	TGTGCCATCAGTGAGTTAGGACAGGGCCAGGGGACCCAGCATTTT	CAISELGQGQGTQHF
TRBJ2-7	-	few	TRBV7-2	TGTGCCAGCAGCTCATACCTGGGCGAGCAGTACTTC	CASSSYLGEQYF
TRBJ1-1	TRBD1	-	TRBV28	TGTGCCAGCAGGCCCGCGACAGGGGCTGAAGCTTTCTTT	CASRPATGAEAFF
TRBJ2-5	-	-	TRBV20-1	TGCAGTGCTAGAGGACAGGAGACCCAGTACTTC	CSARGQETQYF
TRBJ2-3	-	-	TRBV20-1	TGCAGTGCTCAGAAGTCAGATACGCAGTATTTT	CSAQKSDTQYF
TRBJ1-2	-	-	TRBV28	TGTGCCAGCAGTAAAACCCGGTACAGCCTCCGTTATGGCTACACCTTC	CASSKTRYSLRYGYTF
TRBJ1-4	-	-	TRBV15	TGTGCCACCAGCAGAGTAGGCTCGGGGGAAAAACTGTTTTTT	CATSRVGSGEKLFF
TRBJ2-5	TRBD2	-	TRBV6-5	TGTGCCAGCAGTTACTCCAACCTAGCGGCTCAAGAGACCCAGTACTTC	CASSYSNLAAQETQYF
TRBJ1-3	-	-	TRBV19	TGTGCCAGTACCCTGATCTCCCCAGGGACCTCTGGAAACACCATATATTTT	CASTLISPGTSGNTIYF
TRBJ1-2	TRBD1	-	TRBV5-1	TGCGCCAGCAGCCTGACAGGGACTAACTATGGCTACACCTTC	CASSLTGTNYGYTF
TRBJ2-3	-	few	TRBV9	TGTGCCAGCAGCGTAGTGACGGGAGATACGCAGTATTTT	CASSVVTGDTQYF
TRBJ2-5	-	-	TRBV7-2	TGTGCCAGCAGCTTAGGAGTGGGAGTGGAGACCCAGTACTTC	CASSLGVGVETQYF
TRBJ1-1	-	-	TRBV2	TGTGCCAGCAGTTATAGGGCGAACACTGAAGCTTTCTTT	CASSYRANTEAFF
TRBJ2-1	-	-	TRBV5-1	TGCGCCAGCAGCTTGGGCTCCAGCCTAACTTACAATGAGCAGTTCTTC	CASSLGSSLTYNEQFF
TRBJ1-5	-	once	TRBV6-1	TGTGCCAGCAGTGAAGCTTCAGGGGTCCTAGAGCAGCCCCAGCATTTT	CASSEASGVLEQPQHF
TRBJ1-4	-	-	TRBV7-2	TGTGCCAGCCCCCCTCAAGGTACAACTAATGAAAAACTGTTTTTT	CASPPQGTTNEKLFF
TRBJ1-1	-	-	TRBV28	TGTGCCAGCAGTTTAACAGGGACGAACACTGAAGCTTTCTTT	CASSLTGTNTEAFF
TRBJ1-1	-	-	TRBV13	TGTGCCAGCAGCTTCCAGGGATTGGACACTGAAGCTTTCTTT	CASSFQGLDTEAFF
TRBJ1-2	TRBD1	-	TRBV29-1	TGCAGCGTACCCCCTTCCGGACCGCCAAGCCCCGGGGACAGGGGGGGGTATGGCTACACCTTC	CSVPPSGPPSPGDRGGYGYTF
TRBJ2-2	-	-	TRBV5-6	TGTGCCAGCAGCCGAGGCGTTAACACCGGGGAGCTGTTTTTT	CASSRGVNTGELFF
TRBJ1-1	-	-	TRBV7-9	TGTGCCAGCAGCATCTTTCTTGAGGCCGAAGCTTTCTTT	CASSIFLEAEAFF
TRBJ2-1	TRBD2	-	TRBV28	TGTGCCAGCAGTTCCCTTCCTAGCGGGATCGGTAATGAGCAGTTCTTC	CASSSLPSGIGNEQFF
TRBJ1-2	-	once	TRBV29-1	TGCAGCGTTGAAGATCTTTTCCGGACAGCGCCACTTGATTATGGCTACACCTTC	CSVEDLFRTAPLDYGYTF
TRBJ2-7	TRBD2	-	TRBV3-1/TRBV3-2	TGTGCCAGCAGCCAAGAAGCGGGAGCCCCCGAGCAGTACTTC	CASSQEAGAPEQYF
TRBJ1-1	TRBD1	-	TRBV28	TGTGCCAGCAGTTCGCTACCGGGACAGGGGGCGCGAGGGACTGAAGCTTTCTTT	CASSSLPGQGARGTEAFF
TRBJ2-5	TRBD2	-	TRBV5-4	TGTGCCAGCCGACAAGCGGGAGTGGGAGAGACCCAGTACTTC	CASRQAGVGETQYF